This TCR beta chain is drawn from a study of response to subunit inactivated influenza vaccine. Study-wide points: Authors proposed each seasonal influenza vaccination draws in few new T cells.

Germline assignment: CDR1 MGHRA and CDR2 YSYEKL. This CDR3 is 17 amino acids long. Trimming cost V 3 bases and J 3 bases; bases outside gene matches: 12. TCRdb re-derived calls from the RT-PCR reads in MiXCR, one entry per CDR3 protein. The sample lists roughly 650,000 distinct CDR3 sequences, about 14% occurring once. This clonotype was detected only a few times. Its antigen remains unidentified. The chain recombines TRBV4-1 with TRBJ2-5, with 8 bases lining up with TRBD2. The sample in question was PBMCs from blood, obtained roughly 15 days before vaccination. The receptor's source is a man aged 50 to 60 who received an inactivated influenza vaccine. For the CDR3, the DNA is TGCGCCAGCAGCCAGACACCTGCGGGGGGCACCAAAGAGACCCAGTACTTC. Translating gives CASSQTPAGGTKETQYF.